This passage covers 25 T cell receptor beta chains from one sample sequenced in a study of blood T cells in healthy people across ages. The second PCR ran 7 to 11 cycles with a sample-barcoded 5' primer and J-beta primers. TCRdb fed the 5' RACE reads into MiXCR, producing one record per CDR3 protein. The sample contains 870,000 or so distinct CDR3 sequences, around 30% of which appear only once. Material for sequencing was blood. The receptors were gathered from a woman aged 80 or over in good health.

The chain links TRBV7-9 to TRBJ2-1; tentatively, D is TRBD2 (6 bases). The J call may not be correct, given that the DNA end is closer to TRBJ2-7. The V gene's germline CDR1 is SEHNR and CDR2 FQNEAQ (reference sequence). The length of the CDR3 is 16 residues. DNA of the CDR3: TGTGCCAGCAGCTCGAGGGGCGGGACGGGTTACAATGAGCAGTACTTC. It yields the protein CASSSRGGTGYNEQYF.

Comments on this clonotype: A much more abundant neighbour one base away suggests this may be a read error. This chain joins TRBV28 and TRBJ2-3; D perhaps matches TRBD2 (6 bases). The CDR3 runs 16 residues. The germline gives CDR1 MDHEN, CDR2 SYDVKM. V lost 5 bases and J lost 1, with 16 bases in between. The CDR3 reads CASSPNSWGGTDTQYF. The CDR3 DNA sequence: TGTGCCAGCAGTCCAAATTCGTGGGGGGGCACAGATACGCAGTATTTT.

This clonotype was detected many times. The chain uses TRBV21-1 and TRBJ2-5. TRBV21-1 is described as a pseudogene. The CDR3 runs to 11 residues. The CDR3 is CASSPGMDAYF. The CDR3 DNA sequence: TGTGCCAGCAGCCCAGGAATGGATGCGTACTTC.

The rearrangement joins TRBV12-3 or TRBV12-4 to TRBJ2-1; 9 bases align to TRBD2. This CDR3 is built from 16 residues. V dropped 6 bases and J dropped 8; count of bases not matched to a gene: 14. CDR3 protein: CASRSSKRGVGDEQFF. CDR3 nucleotide sequence: TGTGCCAGCAGATCGAGTAAGCGGGGGGTTGGCGATGAGCAGTTCTTC.

About this clonotype itself: A junction boundary mismatches the germline segment, possibly from a read error. The rearrangement uses TRBV30 and TRBJ2-2; possible D gene TRBD2, 5 bases. Germline V gene sequence: CDR1 GTSNPN, CDR2 SVGIG (reference sequence). The CDR3 consists of 13 residues. The CDR3 region is CAWSVGYTGERFF. The CDR3 coding sequence is TGTGCCTGGAGTGTCGGATACACCGGGGAGCGGTTTTTT. The full variable domain, in which reference TRBV30 and TRBJ2-2 provide the parts outside the CDR3, is SQTIHQWPATLVQPVGSPLSLECTVEGTSNPNLYWYRQAAGRGLQLLFYSVGIGQISSEVPQNLSASRPQDRQFILSSKKLLLSDSGFYLCAWSVGYTGERFFGEGSRLTVL.

In the case of this clonotype: Since a much larger clone is just one base distant, this may be a read error. The chain joins TRBV2 to TRBJ1-2, with 7 bases aligning to TRBD1. The CDR3 has 14 residues. Germline V gene sequence: CDR1 SNHLY, CDR2 FYNNEI. Losses at the gene ends were 6 bases for V and 1 base for J; bases not matched to a gene: 5. The chain's CDR3 is CASSRDSVNYGYTF. The CDR3 coding sequence is TGTGCCAGCAGCCGGGACAGCGTTAACTATGGCTACACCTTC.

This clonotype appeared a few times. The chain recombines TRBV7-2 with TRBJ2-2; TRBD1 matches 7 bases. The germline V gene encodes CDR1 SGHTA and CDR2 FQGNSA. This CDR3 spans 16 amino acids. Losses at the gene ends were 4 bases for V and 0 bases for J; bases not matched to a gene: 5. In DNA, the CDR3 is TGTGCCAGCAGCTCCCGACAGGGCGCGAACACCGGGGAGCTGTTTTTT. It encodes CASSSRQGANTGELFF.

This clonotype was seen a few times. A much larger clone sits a single nucleotide away, making a read error possible. The rearrangement links TRBV5-5 to TRBJ2-5; 12 nucleotides match TRBD1. Trimming took 4 bases from V and 5 from J; bases not matched to a gene: 6. CDR1 SGHKS and CDR2 YYEKEE come from the germline V gene (reference sequence). The length of the CDR3 is 15 residues. This CDR3 is CASSEGDRGRETQYF. The CDR3 nucleotides are TGTGCCAGCAGCGAGGGGGACAGGGGGCGGGAGACCCAGTACTTC.

The genes are TRBV6-1 and TRBJ2-6; either TRBD1 or TRBD2 may supply D (6 bases each). Germline V gene data show CDR1 as MNHNS and CDR2 as SASEGT. The CDR3 totals 17 residues. Trimming took off 8 bases at V and 2 bases at J, with 19 bases between the two ends. DNA for the CDR3: TGTGCCAGCCCGCCGGACGGAGGGGGTGCTGGGGCCAACGTCCTGACTTTC. Protein sequence: CASPPDGGGAGANVLTF.

As to this clonotype: One base away lies a much larger clone, so this may be a sequencing read error. The chain recombines TRBV6-2 or TRBV6-3 with TRBJ2-4; D is undetermined. CDR1 and CDR2 from the germline V gene are MNHEY and SVGEGT. The CDR3 runs 12 residues. The CDR3 protein is CASSPITNIRYF. CDR3 nucleotide sequence: TGTGCCAGCAGTCCCATAACAAACATTCGGTACTTC.

Points on this clonotype: A much larger clone differs from this one at a single base, so this may be a read error. V is TRBV6-2 or TRBV6-3 and J is TRBJ2-1, with unresolved D. V lost 6 bases, J lost 10 bases, and 13 bases lay in between. CDR3 length: 12 residues. CDR1 MNHEY and CDR2 SVGEGT come from the germline V gene. This CDR3 is CASSGRSYEQFF. In DNA, the CDR3 is TGTGCCAGCAGCGGACGGTCCTACGAGCAGTTCTTC.

There are a few counts of this clonotype. The CDR3 loop reads CAISTQGGTGELFF. The CDR3 nucleotides read TGTGCCATCAGTACACAGGGGGGCACCGGGGAGCTGTTTTTT. V and J are TRBV10-3 and TRBJ2-2, with 8 bases identical to TRBD1. The CDR3 is 14 residues long. V lost 5 bases to trimming and J lost 4 bases; unmatched junction nucleotides: 3. Germline lookup yields CDR1 ENHRY and CDR2 SYGVKD.

The table lists this clonotype with many counts. J is TRBJ1-2 and V is TRBV20-1, with 10 bases aligning to TRBD1. V gave up 5 bases and J gave up 3 bases; unmatched junction bases: 3. CDR1 is DFQATT, CDR2 SNEGSKA, per germline (reference sequence). The CDR3 contains 13 residues. CDR3 nucleotides: TGCAGTGCTCCCGGACAGGGGGACTATGGCTACACCTTC. This codes for CSAPGQGDYGYTF.

The V call is TRBV4-1, the J call TRBJ2-2, with 15 bases lining up with TRBD2. CDR1 and CDR2 from the germline V gene are MGHRA and YSYEKL. V dropped 5 bases and J dropped 2; count of bases not matched to a gene: 3. This CDR3 is 17 amino acids long. In DNA, the CDR3 is TGCGCCAGCAGCGGACTAGCGGGGGGGCATAACACCGGGGAGCTGTTTTTT. It yields the protein CASSGLAGGHNTGELFF.

The rearrangement links TRBV7-3 to TRBJ2-1; D may be TRBD1 (6 bases). Germline V gene data show CDR1 as SGHTA and CDR2 as FQGTGA. Between the trimmed V and J ends, which lost 5 bases and 4 bases, there was a span of 15 bases. The CDR3 loop spans 15 amino acids. The CDR3 nucleotides are TGTGCCAGCAGCGCGACCGGGACAACTTACAATGAGCAGTTCTTC. This encodes CASSATGTTYNEQFF.

This clonotype has only a few counts. The junction departs from germline at one end; a sequencing error may be responsible. This chain uses TRBV6-5 with TRBJ2-1; TRBD1 aligns across 9 bases. CDR1 is MNHEY, CDR2 SVGAGI, per germline. This CDR3 comprises 16 residues. Here the CDR3 DNA reads TGTGCCAGCAGTTTTGACAGGGGGGTCCCCTACAACGAGCAGTTCTTC. It translates to CASSFDRGVPYNEQFF.

This clonotype was recorded many times. V and J are TRBV11-2 and TRBJ1-2, with D perhaps matching TRBD1 (5 bases). CDR3 length: 19 amino acids. From germline, CDR1 is SGHAT and CDR2 FQNNGV. Trimming stripped 5 bases from V and 0 bases from J, with 25 bases between. CDR3 bases: TGTGCCAGCAGCCCCCACCGGGAGGGCAGGGAGCTGGCTAACTATGGCTACACCTTC. It specifies CASSPHREGRELANYGYTF.

This clonotype has at least ten counts. The V and J genes are TRBV20-1 and TRBJ2-4; 8 bases agree with TRBD1. The CDR3 covers 18 residues. CDR1 DFQATT and CDR2 SNEGSKA come from the germline V gene (reference sequence). After removal of 3 bases from V and 1 base from J, the junction contained 14 bases not matched to a gene. CDR3 sequence: CSASGTGVGWLAKNIQYF. The CDR3, as DNA: TGCAGTGCTAGTGGGACAGGTGTAGGTTGGTTGGCCAAAAACATTCAGTACTTC.

A remark on this clonotype: One base away lies a much larger clone, so this may be a sequencing read error. The V gene is TRBV7-9, the J gene TRBJ2-1; D is possibly TRBD1 or TRBD2 (5 bases each). V shed 3 bases and J shed 6 bases, with 12 bases lying between them. Germline V lookup: CDR1 SEHNR, CDR2 FQNEAQ (reference sequence). The CDR3 has 14 amino acids. The CDR3 loop reads CASSLWDVSNEQFF. The CDR3 region has the DNA TGTGCCAGCAGCTTGTGGGACGTCAGCAATGAGCAGTTCTTC.

This clonotype was found many times. J is TRBJ1-4 and V is TRBV30; D call uncertain. With 0 bases removed from V and 8 bases from J, the gap between germline ends came to 4 bases. CDR1 is GTSNPN, CDR2 SVGIG, per germline (reference sequence). The CDR3 length is 11 residues. CDR3 DNA: TGTGCCTGGAGTGTAAGGGAAAAACTGTTTTTT. Encoded protein: CAWSVREKLFF.

The genes are TRBV19 and TRBJ1-1, with TRBD1 matching 10 bases. Unmatched junction bases numbered 6, after V lost 6 bases and J lost 5 bases. The CDR3 covers 14 residues. Germline values: CDR1 LNHDA, CDR2 SQIVND (reference sequence). CDR3 in DNA: TGTGCCAGTAGGATGGGACAGGGGATAACTGAAGCTTTCTTT. This gives the protein CASRMGQGITEAFF. Supplemented by reference TRBV19 and TRBJ1-1, the full variable domain reads DGGITQSPKYLFRKEGQNVTLSCEQNLNHDAMYWYRQDPGQGLRLIYYSQIVNDFQKGDIAEGYSVSREKKESFPLTVTSAQKNPTAFYLCASRMGQGITEAFFGQGTRLTVV.

CDR3: CSVGWGEQYF. The CDR3 nucleotides read TGCAGCGTTGGATGGGGCGAGCAGTACTTC. The chain employs TRBV29-1 and TRBJ2-5; D is ambiguous. The J call could be wrong; TRBJ2-7 is a better fit for the DNA end. The CDR3 length is 10 residues. Germline values: CDR1 SQVTM, CDR2 ANQGSEA.

This clonotype was counted ten times or more. The rearrangement uses TRBV6-1 and TRBJ2-5; TRBD1 matches at 8 bases. Trimming cost V 6 bases and J 6 bases; bases outside gene matches: 18. The CDR3 extends over 17 amino acids. Germline V gives CDR1 MNHNS, CDR2 SASEGT. In nucleotides, the CDR3 is TGTGCCAGCAGCGCTCGCGGGGTCAGGGGGCGCGAGAAGACCCAGTACTTC. This encodes CASSARGVRGREKTQYF.

The table lists this clonotype with many counts. The CDR3 nucleotides are TGCAGTGCTAGTTCCGGTGACACCGACTATGGCTACACCTTC. It is translated as CSASSGDTDYGYTF. The chain recombines TRBV20-1 with TRBJ1-2; D is unclear. Trimming took off 3 bases at V and 3 bases at J, with 14 bases between the two ends. This CDR3 contains 14 residues. Per germline, CDR1 DFQATT and CDR2 SNEGSKA (reference sequence).

This clonotype was recorded only once. A single base separates this from a much larger clone, so it may be a read error. The chain recombines TRBV7-2 with TRBJ1-1; no clear D. Germline CDR1 reads SGHTA; CDR2 reads FQGNSA. The CDR3 totals 13 residues. Deletions cut 5 bases from V and 3 bases from J, with 10 bases between. CDR3 DNA sequence: TGTACCAGCAGCATCGAGAGGTACACTGAAGCTTTCTTT. The encoded protein is CTSSIERYTEAFF.